This T cell receptor beta chain was captured by sequencing in a study of OX40 agonist ivuxolimab in advanced cancers. Turning to the study itself: Past anti-PD-1, anti-PD-L1 or anti-CTLA-4 therapy was accepted, and roughly 38% had received some.

The protocol was immunoSEQ multiplex PCR, while the TCRdb copy is restricted to in-frame clones and leaves out a portion. The table shows roughly 110,000 clones, with 90% occurring only once. The ends were cut back, 1 base at V and 9 bases at J, with 16 bases in the middle. Germline assignment: CDR1 LGHNA and CDR2 YNFKEQ. The CDR3 loop spans 16 amino acids. Sampling times: baseline, cycle 4 day 1, cycle 7 day 1. The material sequenced was CD4+ or CD8+ T cells sorted from blood, taken in a trial of the OX40 agonist ivuxolimab. The clonotype comes from an adult with an advanced solid tumor such as melanoma, head and neck, liver or kidney cancer. V is TRBV4-2 and J is TRBJ1-6; weak D call: TRBD1 (5 bases). CDR3 DNA sequence: TGTGCCAGCAGCCAAGGGGGAGGGCGGGGGGTTTCACCCCTCCACTTT. Encoded protein: CASSQGGGRGVSPLHF.